The 18 T cell receptor beta chains presented below share a single source sample, sequenced in a study of T-cell reconstitution after alpha-beta-depleted transplantation in children. Unique molecular identifiers were used in preparing the TCRbeta library. MiXCR was run by TCRdb on the PCR reads, yielding one entry per CDR3 protein. The table lists hundreds of thousands of distinct CDR3 sequences, roughly a tenth of them singletons, with 5% to 7% in the top ten. Sequenced material: PBMCs from the stem cell graft donor, taken from the stem cell graft. All receptors derive from a human donor who donated a stem cell graft to a child with acute lymphoblastic leukemia.

The V gene is TRBV7-9, the J gene TRBJ1-2, with D unclear. There are 14 residues in the CDR3. V lost 2 bases and J 1 base, leaving 8 bases between the germline ends. Germline values: CDR1 SEHNR, CDR2 FQNEAQ (reference sequence). The CDR3, as DNA: TGTGCCAGCAGCTTACGTCAGGATAACTATGGCTACACCTTC. It specifies CASSLRQDNYGYTF.

This clonotype was counted at least ten times. The chain couples TRBV5-1 to TRBJ2-1, with D perhaps TRBD1 or TRBD2 (5 bases each). Germline CDR1 SGHRS, CDR2 YFSETQ. Trimming shortened V by 1 base and J by 7 bases, and 9 bases separated the two germline ends. This CDR3 spans 13 amino acids. The CDR3 DNA is TGCGCCAGCAGCTTGAGAGGGGAAAATGAGCAGTTCTTC. Its protein product is CASSLRGENEQFF.

This clonotype was counted at least ten times. V and J are TRBV6-2 or TRBV6-3 and TRBJ1-5; D is possibly TRBD1 (6 bases). This CDR3 contains 13 residues. Germline CDR1 and CDR2: MNHEY and SVGEGT. The ends were cut back, 5 bases at V and 5 bases at J, with 10 bases in the middle. The CDR3 bases are TGTGCCAGCAGTCAGGGGTTGGATCAGCCCCAGCATTTT. Translating it yields CASSQGLDQPQHF.

The table lists this clonotype with many counts. The chain links TRBV7-2 to TRBJ2-5; tentatively, D is TRBD2 (5 bases). Trimming removed 0 bases at V and 1 base at J, with 6 bases between. Germline V lookup: CDR1 SGHTA, CDR2 FQGNSA. The CDR3 totals 14 residues. The CDR3: CASSLARVQETQYF. The CDR3 DNA reads TGTGCCAGCAGCTTAGCGCGGGTCCAAGAGACCCAGTACTTC.

This clonotype appeared many times. The genes are TRBV29-1 and TRBJ2-1; 12 nucleotides match TRBD2. Germline assignment: CDR1 SQVTM and CDR2 ANQGSEA. V shed 3 bases, J shed 7 bases, and the junction held 7 bases outside the gene matches. There are 15 residues in the CDR3. This chain's CDR3 is CSVEGLAGGLNEQFF. The CDR3 nucleotides read TGCAGCGTTGAGGGGCTAGCGGGGGGGCTGAATGAGCAGTTCTTC.

This clonotype has at least ten counts. J is TRBJ2-3 and V is TRBV29-1, with D unresolved. The CDR3 runs to 13 residues. Trimming shortened V by 1 base and J by 4 bases, and 9 bases separated the two germline ends. CDR1 and CDR2 (germline): SQVTM, ANQGSEA. The CDR3 spells CSVEGVTADTQYF. The CDR3 region has the DNA TGCAGCGTTGAAGGGGTGACCGCAGATACGCAGTATTTT.

V is TRBV7-9 and J is TRBJ2-1; D not certain. V lost 4 bases and J 2 bases, leaving 18 bases between the germline ends. This CDR3 is built from 17 residues. Germline CDR1 is SEHNR and CDR2 is FQNEAQ (reference sequence). The CDR3, as DNA: TGTGCCAGCAGCTCCCGATACAAGATACCTCCCTACAATGAGCAGTTCTTC. Protein product: CASSSRYKIPPYNEQFF. The full variable domain, in which reference TRBV7-9 and TRBJ2-1 provide the parts outside the CDR3, is DTGVSQNPRHKITKRGQNVTFRCDPISEHNRLYWYRQTLGQGPEFLTYFQNEAQLEKSRLLSDRFSAERPKGSFSTLEIQRTEQGDSAMYLCASSSRYKIPPYNEQFFGPGTRLTVL.

This clonotype was picked up many times. The chain is built from TRBV7-8 and TRBJ1-1, with D unclear. From germline, CDR1 is SGHVS and CDR2 FQNEAQ. V lost 7 bases, J lost 4 bases, and 16 bases lay in between. The CDR3 covers 14 residues. The CDR3: CASNAGLVATEAFF. The CDR3 coding sequence is TGTGCCAGCAACGCCGGACTCGTGGCCACTGAAGCTTTCTTT.

This clonotype was picked up many times. This sequence joins TRBV12-3 or TRBV12-4 and TRBJ1-5; D possibly corresponds to TRBD1 (5 bases). The CDR3 extends over 14 amino acids. Trimming stripped 3 bases from V and 4 bases from J, with 10 bases between. The CDR3 reads CASSFAGGNQPQHF. CDR3 coding DNA: TGTGCCAGCAGTTTTGCCGGGGGAAATCAGCCCCAGCATTTT.

In its sample, this clonotype was seen a few times. This sequence joins TRBV20-1 and TRBJ2-1; 9 bases are shared with TRBD2. Germline CDR1 and CDR2: DFQATT and SNEGSKA (reference sequence). CDR3 length equals 13 residues. Germline trimming cut 6 bases from V and 4 bases from J; bases unmatched to any gene: 4. The CDR3 nucleotides are TGCAGTGCCCAGCGGGGGGAGTACAATGAGCAGTTCTTC. As protein: CSAQRGEYNEQFF.

This clonotype has more than one count but fewer than ten. The gene calls are TRBV7-9 and TRBJ2-7; weak D call: TRBD1 (6 bases). The CDR3 has 14 residues. Trimming left V 6 bases short and J 0 bases short, with 12 bases between. The V gene's germline CDR1 is SEHNR and CDR2 FQNEAQ (reference sequence). The chain's CDR3 is CASSRRDTSYEQYF. The CDR3, as DNA: TGTGCCAGCAGTCGCCGGGACACCTCCTACGAGCAGTACTTC. Complete variable domain (other parts from reference TRBV7-9 and TRBJ2-7): DTGVSQNPRHKITKRGQNVTFRCDPISEHNRLYWYRQTLGQGPEFLTYFQNEAQLEKSRLLSDRFSAERPKGSFSTLEIQRTEQGDSAMYLCASSRRDTSYEQYFGPGTRLTVT.

This clonotype was counted a few times. V usage is TRBV18 and J usage is TRBJ1-2; D unresolved. CDR1 is KGHSH and CDR2 is LQKENI in the germline V gene. CDR3 length: 14 amino acids. The germline V and J ends were trimmed by 3 bases and 3 bases, with 11 bases remaining between them. This CDR3 is CASSPQDGDYGYTF. CDR3 nucleotide sequence: TGTGCCAGCTCACCTCAGGACGGCGACTATGGCTACACCTTC.

This clonotype has a handful of counts. The chain recombines TRBV5-1 with TRBJ2-6; TRBD1 is a possible D gene (5 bases). The CDR3 consists of 15 residues. V lost 4 bases and J 0 bases, leaving 8 bases between the germline ends. CDR1 and CDR2 (germline): SGHRS, YFSETQ. The CDR3 DNA reads TGCGCCAGCAGCATAGGGGTCTCTGGGGCCAACGTCCTGACTTTC. Translation gives CASSIGVSGANVLTF.

This chain joins TRBV6-5 and TRBJ1-2; the D gene is possibly TRBD1 (6 bases). The germline V and J ends were trimmed by 6 bases and 7 bases, with 18 bases remaining between them. The CDR3 is made up of 14 amino acids. CDR1 and CDR2 (germline): MNHEY, SVGAGI. CDR3 bases: TGTGCCAGCAGATTACAGGGAGGCGGGTTTGGCTACACCTTC. Its translation is CASRLQGGGFGYTF.

This clonotype was observed many times. The chain's CDR3 is CASGARNEKLFF. CDR3 coding DNA: TGTGCCAGCGGGGCCCGTAATGAAAAACTGTTTTTT. The chain couples TRBV7-2 to TRBJ1-4; TRBD1 is a possible D gene (5 bases). This CDR3 region has 12 residues. V was cut by 8 bases and J by 4 bases, with 8 bases left in between. Looked up from germline, CDR1 is SGHTA and CDR2 is FQGNSA.

This clonotype was observed at least ten times. V gene TRBV2 combines with J gene TRBJ1-5, with 11 bases aligning to TRBD1. Looked up from germline, CDR1 is SNHLY and CDR2 is FYNNEI. This CDR3 comprises 15 residues. Trimming removed 5 bases from V and 4 bases from J; junction bases left unmatched: 4. The CDR3 region has the DNA TGTGCCAGCAGTACCGGGACAGGGGGAAATCAGCCCCAGCATTTT. Its translation is CASSTGTGGNQPQHF.

The rearrangement links TRBV9 to TRBJ2-2, with D unresolved. CDR3 size: 13 residues. The germline CDR1 and CDR2 sequences are SGDLS and YYNGEE. The germline V and J ends were trimmed by 0 bases and 8 bases, with 8 bases remaining between them. This chain's CDR3 is CASSVDAQGELFF. DNA of the CDR3: TGTGCCAGCAGCGTAGATGCGCAAGGGGAGCTGTTTTTT.

This clonotype was seen only a few times. CDR3 protein: CASSLTTEAFF. The DNA of the CDR3 is TGTGCCAGCAGCTTAACCACTGAAGCTTTCTTT. V gene TRBV7-9 combines with J gene TRBJ1-1; no firm D call. This CDR3 is built from 11 residues. Looked up from germline, CDR1 is SEHNR and CDR2 is FQNEAQ (reference sequence). Trimming stripped 2 bases from V and 4 bases from J, with 2 bases between.